This note documents a single T cell receptor beta chain sequence. Its antigen is currently unknown. The data were produced by immunoSEQ multiplex PCR, yet TCRdb's version contains in-frame clones alone and is incomplete. The table shows about 82,000 clones, with around four fifths occurring only once. The data originate from a study of OX40 agonist ivuxolimab in advanced cancers. Study summary: The mean age was roughly 60 years, ranging from 23 to 79, with about four fifths of participants male. Three individuals attained partial responses, comprising one hepatocellular carcinoma case and two cutaneous melanoma cases. Overall study results and limits: Among T cells, CD8+ cells averaged more expanded clones than CD4+ cells.

The CDR3 totals 14 residues. The germline V gene has CDR1 SGHTA and CDR2 FQGTGA. V was cut by 0 bases and J by 6 bases, with 11 bases left in between. The receptor was isolated from an adult with an advanced solid tumor such as melanoma, head and neck, liver or kidney cancer. This chain uses TRBV7-3 with TRBJ1-2; no reliable D call. The sequenced sample was CD4+ or CD8+ T cells sorted from blood, obtained in a trial of the OX40 agonist ivuxolimab. The CDR3 DNA sequence: TGTGCCAGCAGCTTAACGGGCCGCGGCAATGGCTACACCTTC. This sequence encodes CASSLTGRGNGYTF.